The 5 T cell receptor beta chains below were found in one sample sequenced in a study of blood T cell repertoires in COVID-19. This table comes from immunoSEQ multiplex PCR, and its TCRdb copy is limited to in-frame clones, with some not included. The table includes about 86,000 clones, around 87% detected once. Specimen: peripheral blood. These receptors originate from a human donor in a cohort sampled during active COVID-19.

This clone was detected only once. V gene TRBV14 combines with J gene TRBJ2-7; 14 positions agree with TRBD2. Unmatched junction bases numbered 5, after V lost 3 bases and J lost 1 base. The CDR3 is 17 residues long. CDR1 is SGHDN, CDR2 FVKESK, per germline. This CDR3 reads CASSQGTSGRPSYEQYF. The CDR3 DNA reads TGTGCCAGCAGCCAGGGGACTAGCGGGAGACCTTCCTACGAGCAGTACTTC.

The rearrangement links TRBV7-6 to TRBJ1-1; 10 bases map to TRBD1. This CDR3 contains 15 residues. With V trimmed by 4 bases and J by 1 base, 3 bases remained unmatched. Germline V gene lookup returns CDR1 SGHVS and CDR2 FNYEAQ. CDR3 bases: TGTGCCAGCAGCTCGACAGGGGGCAGGAACACTGAAGCTTTCTTT. Encoded protein: CASSSTGGRNTEAFF. Supplemented by reference TRBV7-6 and TRBJ1-1, the full variable domain reads GAGVSQSPRYKVTKRGQDVALRCDPISGHVSLYWYRQALGQGPEFLTYFNYEAQQDKSGLPNDRFSAERPEGSISTLTIQRTEQRDSAMYRCASSSTGGRNTEAFFGQGTRLTVV.

The chain combines TRBV5-4 with TRBJ2-1; 9 nucleotides agree with TRBD2. The CDR3 runs 18 residues. Per germline, CDR1 SGHNT and CDR2 YYREEE (reference sequence). The trim removed 0 bases at V and 1 base at J, leaving 8 bases unmatched. This chain's CDR3 is CASSLVAGAFISYNEQFF. In nucleotides, the CDR3 is TGTGCCAGCAGCTTGGTAGCGGGAGCTTTTATATCCTACAATGAGCAGTTCTTC. Looking up the rest from reference TRBV5-4 and TRBJ2-1 gives the full variable domain: ETGVTQSPTHLIKTRGQQVTLRCSSQSGHNTVSWYQQALGQGPQFIFQYYREEENGRGNFPPRFSGLQFPNYSSELNVNALELDDSALYLCASSLVAGAFISYNEQFFGPGTRLTVL.

This chain connects TRBV24-1 to TRBJ2-5; 10 positions match TRBD1. J was trimmed by 5 bases and V by 3 bases; bases with no gene match: 8. The germline V gene encodes CDR1 KGHDR and CDR2 SFDVKD. The CDR3 sequence is 16 residues long. The CDR3 coding sequence is TGTGCCACCAGTGATGCCGGGACAGGGGTCCGGGAGACCCAGTACTTC. It specifies CATSDAGTGVRETQYF.

On this clone itself: In the same sample, other DNA sequences code for this CDR3. The J gene is TRBJ2-2, the V gene TRBV9; D not resolved. Germline CDR1 reads SGDLS; CDR2 reads YYNGEE. V was clipped by 0 bases and J by 4 bases, with 4 bases between them. The CDR3 spans 13 residues. CDR3 sequence (DNA): TGTGCCAGCAGCGTAGGAGGCACCGGGGAGCTGTTTTTT. It specifies CASSVGGTGELFF.